The clone carrying this T cell receptor beta chain was counted ten times or more. As yet, its antigen is unknown. The authors made cDNA by 5'RACE with 10-nucleotide random UMIs. TCRdb reprocessed the 5' RACE reads with MiXCR, giving one entry per CDR3 protein. The table lists around 69,000 distinct CDR3 sequences, roughly a tenth of them singletons. V dropped 0 bases and J dropped 4 bases, with 11 bases sitting between them. The CDR3 has 15 residues. The V gene's germline CDR1 is MNHEY and CDR2 SMNVEV (reference sequence). The sample belongs to a study of neurological immune-mediated disorders. Study results and caveats: Private repertoires in all groups were suggested by the finding that expanded clones across subjects shared no CDR3 amino acid sequences. HTLV-1-associated myelopathy had the most TCR clonal expansion, whereas multiple sclerosis had the least (lower than in healthy controls).

Time point in this sample: longitudinal time-point 1 (baseline). It was from 2 million PBMCs stored at -80 C that the unsorted libraries were obtained. The receptor's source is a man between 25 and 39 years old in good health. The chain links TRBV27 to TRBJ2-3, with D tentatively TRBD1 (6 bases). Sequenced sample: PBMCs. CDR3: CASSLSLQGADTQYF. CDR3 DNA sequence: TGTGCCAGCAGTTTATCGTTACAGGGCGCAGATACGCAGTATTTT.